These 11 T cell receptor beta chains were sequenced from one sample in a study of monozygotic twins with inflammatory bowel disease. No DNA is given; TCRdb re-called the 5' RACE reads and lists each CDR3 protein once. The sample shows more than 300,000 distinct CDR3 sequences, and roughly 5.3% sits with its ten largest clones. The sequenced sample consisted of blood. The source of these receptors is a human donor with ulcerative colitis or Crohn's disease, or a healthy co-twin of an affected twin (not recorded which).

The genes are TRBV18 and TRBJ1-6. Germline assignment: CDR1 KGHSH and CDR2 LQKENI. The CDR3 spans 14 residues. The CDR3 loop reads CASSPQMANSPLHF.

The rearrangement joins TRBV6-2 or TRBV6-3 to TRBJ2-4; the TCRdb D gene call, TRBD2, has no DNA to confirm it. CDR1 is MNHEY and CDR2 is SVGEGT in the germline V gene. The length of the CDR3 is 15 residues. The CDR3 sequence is CASSDRTSGIVIQYF.

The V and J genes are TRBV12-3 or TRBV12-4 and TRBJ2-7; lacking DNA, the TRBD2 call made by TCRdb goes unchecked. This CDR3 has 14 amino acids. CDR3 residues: CASARPARSYEQYF.

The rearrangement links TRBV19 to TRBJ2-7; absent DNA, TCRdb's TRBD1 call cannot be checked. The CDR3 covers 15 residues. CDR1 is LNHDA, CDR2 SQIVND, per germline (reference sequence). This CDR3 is CASSLGHHSSYEQYF.

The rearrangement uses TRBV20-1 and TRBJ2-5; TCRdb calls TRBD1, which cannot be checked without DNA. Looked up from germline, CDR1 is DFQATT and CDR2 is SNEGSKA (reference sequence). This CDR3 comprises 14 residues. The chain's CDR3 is CSARIWDRQETQYF.

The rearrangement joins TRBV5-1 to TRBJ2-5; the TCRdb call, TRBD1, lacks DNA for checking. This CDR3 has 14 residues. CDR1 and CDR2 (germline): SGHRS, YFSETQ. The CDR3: CASSPGQGQETQYF.

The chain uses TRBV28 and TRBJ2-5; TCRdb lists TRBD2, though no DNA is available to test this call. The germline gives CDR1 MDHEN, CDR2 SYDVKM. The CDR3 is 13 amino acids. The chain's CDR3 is CASTLAGPETQYF.

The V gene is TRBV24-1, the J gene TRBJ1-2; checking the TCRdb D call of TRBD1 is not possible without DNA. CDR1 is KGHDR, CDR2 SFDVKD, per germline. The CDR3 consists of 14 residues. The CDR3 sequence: CATSDFATAYGYTF.

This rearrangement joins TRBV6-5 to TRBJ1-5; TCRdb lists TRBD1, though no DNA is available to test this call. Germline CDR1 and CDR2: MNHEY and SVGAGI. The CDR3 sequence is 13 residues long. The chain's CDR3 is CASRQGVNQPQHF.

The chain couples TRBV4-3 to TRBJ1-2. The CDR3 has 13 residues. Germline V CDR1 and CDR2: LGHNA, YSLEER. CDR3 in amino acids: CASSVGSAGGYTF.

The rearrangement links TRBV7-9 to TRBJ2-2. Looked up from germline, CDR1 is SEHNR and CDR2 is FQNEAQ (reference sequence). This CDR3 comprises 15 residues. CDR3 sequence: CASSLIRVITGELFF.